The present TCR beta chain was sequenced within a study of cytotoxic CD8 clonotypes in ibrutinib-treated CLL (dated by TCRdb to 2020 to 2022). Broadly, across the study: The cohort included approximately 15 treatment-naive and approximately twelve relapsed/refractory patients; about 18 were IGHV unmutated. Cryopreserved peripheral blood mononuclear cells were collected at three points: before therapy, at response, and at either sustained remission or disease progression. Partial responses were observed in 24 patients and complete responses in 2; after a median follow-up of about 69 months, remission was maintained in 14 patients and progression was observed in approximately twelve. The response samples were drawn at a median of roughly twelve months into treatment, with a range of about 6 to 36 months. On average, each sample had some 250,000 productive templates and approximately 100,000 productive rearrangements. Of the 90 or so participants in the trial, 20 to 30 had longitudinal samples available. Here is what the overall study found, with its caveats: Public clonotypes were rare and either contracted or stayed stable during treatment, and the rise in clonality at ibrutinib response reflected the expansion of private clonotypes. Sustained-remission and progressing patients did not have matched sampling times, and lymph node repertoires were not examined. Baseline clonality was found to be higher than that of age-matched healthy donors and was strongly correlated with circulating CD8+ T-cell counts. Clonality increased at ibrutinib response, stayed stable in sustained remission, and fell back toward baseline at progression.

Roughly 2.2 micrograms of genomic DNA were extracted from cryopreserved PBMCs for TCR beta library preparation. Longitudinal blood samples from CLL patients on ibrutinib monotherapy underwent high-throughput TCR beta sequencing. The patients were enrolled in a single-center, open-label phase 2 trial of ibrutinib monotherapy. Reading the germline V gene (reference sequence) gives CDR1 LNHDA and CDR2 SQIVND. The CDR3 contains 14 residues, cysteine and phenylalanine counted. This entry keeps only the CDR3 DNA: 42 bases, framed from base 1. Trimming removed 0 bases from V and 1 base from J, leaving 6 bases between the germline ends. As regards this clone: Its antigen is still unknown. No base qualities exist here, and no much larger clone lies one base off it.

A MiSeq instrument was used for deep resolution sequencing, which targeted depths ranging from 1 in 1 million up to 1 in 200,000 T cells, with coverage averaging 10x for each clonotype. The immunoSEQ hsTCRB Kit was used to generate TCR beta libraries. The original pipeline was this. ImmunoSEQ Data Assistant and ImmunoSEQ Analyzer were used for data analysis, and V, D and J genes were assigned according to IMGT definitions. Clonality, which ranges from 0 to 1, was calculated as one minus the normalized Shannon entropy of productive rearrangement frequencies. Public clonotype analysis was restricted to overrepresented clonotypes comprising at least 0.05% of each patient's repertoire. Roughly 12 age-matched healthy donor repertoires from immuneACCESS were used as controls for clonality. TCRdb provides this immuneACCESS table in a form limited to in-frame rearrangements. Some clones are lacking; in checked studies, under half of them reflect an unresolved V gene, and why the rest are absent is not known. D and trimming come from the DNA, and the V and J calls and clone size come from that table. The sample contains some 15,000 clones, about 65% of them found a single time. The top ten clones comprise over 15% of the sample.

This receptor was taken from a human donor with chronic lymphocytic leukemia. Sequences were derived from PBMCs, sampled before ibrutinib treatment. The rearranged segments are TRBV19 and TRBJ1-1; D gene: possibly TRBD1, on 6 matching bases. Read as DNA, the sequence is TGTGCCAGTAGTATAGACAGGGGGAACACTGAAGCTTTCTTT. Its amino acids are CASSIDRGNTEAFF.